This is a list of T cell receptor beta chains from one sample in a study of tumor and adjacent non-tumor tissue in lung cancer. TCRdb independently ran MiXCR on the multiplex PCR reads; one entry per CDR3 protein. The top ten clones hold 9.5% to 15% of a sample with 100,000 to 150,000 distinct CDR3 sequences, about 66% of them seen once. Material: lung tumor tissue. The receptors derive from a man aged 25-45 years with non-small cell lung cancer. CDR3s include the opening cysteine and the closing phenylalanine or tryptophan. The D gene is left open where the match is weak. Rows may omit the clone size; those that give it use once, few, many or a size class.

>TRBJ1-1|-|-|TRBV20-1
CSATPGPEAFF
TGCAGTGCTACCCCGGGACCAGAAGCTTTCTTT
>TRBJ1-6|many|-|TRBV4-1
CASSQGPPWSYNSPLHF
TGCGCCAGCAGCCAGGGTCCTCCATGGTCCTATAATTCACCCCTCCACTTT
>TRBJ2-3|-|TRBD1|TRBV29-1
CSALGGTGAVTDTQYF
TGCAGCGCCCTCGGAGGGACAGGGGCGGTCACAGATACGCAGTATTTT
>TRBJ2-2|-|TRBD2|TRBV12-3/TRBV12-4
CASTAGVGTGELLF
TGTGCCAGCACGGCGGGAGTGGGCACCGGGGAGCTGTTATTT
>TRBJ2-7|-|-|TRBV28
CASSFYQAYEQYF
TGTGCCAGCAGTTTTTATCAGGCCTACGAGCAGTACTTC
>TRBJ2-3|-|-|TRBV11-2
CASSLLFGSGTDTHYF
-
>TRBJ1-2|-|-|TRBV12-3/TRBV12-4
CANSLGTGYTF
TGTGCCAACAGTTTAGGGACGGGCTACACATTT
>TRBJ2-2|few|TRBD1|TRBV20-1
CSAGPDRVNTGELFF
TGCAGTGCTGGCCCGGACAGGGTGAACACCGGGGAGCTGTTTTTT
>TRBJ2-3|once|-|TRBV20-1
CSASPHYNTDTQYF
TGTAGTGCTTCCCCCCATTATAACACAGATACGCAGTATTTT
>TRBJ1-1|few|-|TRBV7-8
CASSLDTVNTEAFF
TGTGCCAGCAGCTTAGACACCGTGAACACTGAAGCTTTCTTT
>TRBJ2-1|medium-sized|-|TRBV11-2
CASSTTRQEQFF
TGTGCCAGCAGCACGACTAGACAGGAGCAGTTCTTC